The clone carrying this T cell receptor beta chain was observed at least ten times. Its antigen is unidentified. The sample belongs to a study of molecular identifiers for immune sequencing clone quantification. Notes on the study in general: Clone sizes could be underestimated for highly expanded clones when identical TCR molecules share a barcode. Over 98% of CMV-specific effector molecules, but under 1% of naive ones, were in clones above 20 copies.

TCRdb ran MiXCR on the PCR reads and lists one entry per CDR3 protein. The data contain approximately 500,000 distinct CDR3 sequences, roughly 23% of them singletons. The CDR3 extends over 13 amino acids. CDR1 and CDR2 (germline): LNHDA, SQIVND (reference sequence). Trimming took 3 bases from V and 2 from J, leaving 6 bases between them. Sorting was used to obtain naive CD8 T cells (CD8+CD4-CCR7+CD45RA+). V and J are TRBV19 and TRBJ2-3; unclear D gene. The source of this sequence is a human donor in good health. Some libraries in this study had Jurkat cell RNA spiked in. The specimen was naive CD8+ T cells from blood, with Jurkat cell RNA spiked in. Subset meaning: FACS-sorted CD8+CD4-CCR7+CD45RA+ naive T cells. Written as DNA, the CDR3 is TGTGCCAGTAGTATCGTCTACACAGATACGCAGTATTTT. This translates into CASSIVYTDTQYF.